A selection of T cell receptor beta chains follows, all from one sample in a study of shared clonotypes between healthy human individuals. Repertoires were generated with immunoSEQ multiplex PCR, while TCRdb's copy carries only in-frame clones and drops some. The sample carries nearly 750,000 clones, about two thirds recorded once. The sample taken for sequencing was memory CD4+ T cells sorted from blood. The receptor set was obtained from a woman aged 30 to 39 in good health. Both conserved end residues are trimmed from each CDR3. The D gene is left open where the match is weak.

TRBV28	TRBJ2-7	TRBD1	ASRAGTGSYEQY
TRBV19	TRBJ2-7	-	ASSTSGHYYEQY
TRBV11-2	TRBJ1-1	-	ASSLRESHEAF
TRBV18	TRBJ2-1	-	ASSPDSTLNEQF
TRBV7-3	TRBJ2-3	-	ASSLNADTQY
TRBV5-4	TRBJ1-2	-	ASSLEAGGYGYT
TRBV5-1	TRBJ2-1	TRBD2	ASSHASGAYNEQF
TRBV9	TRBJ2-1	-	ASSVATVHEQF
TRBV7-9	TRBJ2-7	-	ASSSRGRSGGSYEQY
TRBV28	TRBJ2-1	TRBD2	ASSLPGSSGSRNEQF
TRBV18	TRBJ2-5	-	ASAIGRLLETQY
TRBV2	TRBJ2-2	TRBD1	ASNRDRDTGELF
TRBV28	TRBJ2-7	-	ASSEPRYGAVEQY
TRBV7-2	TRBJ2-7	-	ASSLGIAYEQY
TRBV19	TRBJ2-7	-	ASKQDLSSYEQY
TRBV18	TRBJ1-1	TRBD1	ASSRVQGSTEAF
TRBV6-4	TRBJ1-2	TRBD1	ASSETGGADGYT
TRBV15	TRBJ1-1	-	ATSRDRMRGGTEAF
TRBV28	TRBJ1-3	-	ASSPVFQAAGNTIY
TRBV19	TRBJ2-2	TRBD1	ASWDRHRGRAGELF
TRBV2	TRBJ2-7	-	ASRMNRDADYEQY
TRBV27	TRBJ2-7	-	ASSFRIYPRGEQY
TRBV7-2	TRBJ2-1	TRBD2	ASSLGLGSGKVDEQF
TRBV28	TRBJ1-6	-	ASRVGYNSPLH
TRBV7-3	TRBJ2-1	TRBD2	ASSPSGTSGSAGQF
TRBV15	TRBJ2-7	-	ATSRGDTQENEQY
TRBV5-1	TRBJ1-4	-	ASSLAPNRPTLVATNEKLF
TRBV19	TRBJ1-1	-	ASNFLLGQMNTEAF
TRBV27	TRBJ2-2	-	ASSTLRPSGTGELF
TRBV6-6	TRBJ1-5	-	ASSQTGYSNQPQH
TRBV18	TRBJ2-3	-	ASSPSLANTDTQY
TRBV2	TRBJ2-3	TRBD2	ASSPGTSGTDTQY
TRBV7-2	TRBJ2-3	TRBD2	ASSLETSGGTDTQY
TRBV29-1	TRBJ2-7	-	SIPRGYEQY
TRBV21-1	TRBJ1-5	-	ASSKLTGTNQPQH
TRBV11-2	TRBJ2-4	TRBD1	ASSPTGGHDIQY
TRBV7-2	TRBJ1-4	TRBD1	ASTRQGLSEKLF
TRBV7-2	TRBJ1-2	TRBD1	ASGWTGGDPGAGYT
TRBV5-1	TRBJ2-1	TRBD2	ASSLRTSGAYNEQF
TRBV25-1	TRBJ2-1	TRBD2	ASSEAGGPSNEQF
TRBV5-1	TRBJ2-7	TRBD2	ASSGIGRASYEQY